The T cell receptor (beta chain) described here comes from a study of beta chain features in type 1 diabetes. There are a few counts of this clone. Its antigen remains unidentified. General observations from the study: In type 1 diabetes patients, VDJ junctions had fewer insertions; deletions at these junctions were more frequent.

The purity of all sorted populations exceeded 95%. Sequencing targeted expressed TCRB transcripts, as all isolated RNA had been reverse transcribed. Clones were sequenced by immunoSEQ multiplex PCR, and TCRdb holds only the in-frame ones, with some missing. The sample has about 620,000 clones, around 15% seen once. This CDR3 contains 16 residues. The V gene's germline CDR1 is SGHRS and CDR2 YFSETQ. Trimming removed 2 bases from V and 1 base from J; junction bases left unmatched: 6. The specimen was naive CD4+ T cells from blood. The sequence was obtained from a man aged 18 to 30 in good health. The chain couples TRBV5-1 to TRBJ1-1, with TRBD1 identical over 9 bases. The chain's CDR3 is CASSFTGGAANTEAFF. DNA of the CDR3: TGCGCCAGCAGCTTTACAGGGGGCGCGGCGAACACTGAAGCTTTCTTT.